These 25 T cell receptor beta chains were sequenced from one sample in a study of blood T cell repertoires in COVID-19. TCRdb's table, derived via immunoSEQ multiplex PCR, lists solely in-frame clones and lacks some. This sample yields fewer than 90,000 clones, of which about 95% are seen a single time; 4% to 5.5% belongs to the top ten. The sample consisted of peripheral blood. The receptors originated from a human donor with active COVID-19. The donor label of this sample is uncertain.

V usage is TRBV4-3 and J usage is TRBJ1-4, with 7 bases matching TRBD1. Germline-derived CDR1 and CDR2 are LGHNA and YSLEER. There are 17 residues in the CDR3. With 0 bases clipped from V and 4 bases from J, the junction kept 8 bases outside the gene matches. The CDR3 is CASSQEWRGQFNEKLFF. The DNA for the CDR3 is TGCGCCAGCAGCCAAGAATGGCGGGGACAGTTTAATGAAAAACTGTTTTTT.

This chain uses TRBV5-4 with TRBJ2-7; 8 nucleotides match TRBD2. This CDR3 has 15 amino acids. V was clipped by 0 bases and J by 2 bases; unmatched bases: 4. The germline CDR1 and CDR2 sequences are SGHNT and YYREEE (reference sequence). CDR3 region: CASSLVLAGPYEQYF. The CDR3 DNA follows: TGTGCCAGCAGCTTGGTCCTAGCGGGCCCCTACGAGCAGTACTTC.

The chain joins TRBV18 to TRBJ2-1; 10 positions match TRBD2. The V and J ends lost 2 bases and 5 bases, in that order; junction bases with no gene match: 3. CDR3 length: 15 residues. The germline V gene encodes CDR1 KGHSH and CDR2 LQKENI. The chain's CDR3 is CASSPFSGGNNEQFF. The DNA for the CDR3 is TGTGCCAGCTCACCATTTAGCGGGGGGAACAATGAGCAGTTCTTC.

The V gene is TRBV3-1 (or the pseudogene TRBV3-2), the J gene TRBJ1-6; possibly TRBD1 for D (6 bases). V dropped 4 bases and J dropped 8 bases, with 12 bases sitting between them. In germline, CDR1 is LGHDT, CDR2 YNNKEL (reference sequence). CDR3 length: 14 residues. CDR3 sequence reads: CASSPGQLHSPLHF. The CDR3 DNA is TGTGCCAGCAGCCCAGGACAGCTCCATTCACCCCTCCACTTT.

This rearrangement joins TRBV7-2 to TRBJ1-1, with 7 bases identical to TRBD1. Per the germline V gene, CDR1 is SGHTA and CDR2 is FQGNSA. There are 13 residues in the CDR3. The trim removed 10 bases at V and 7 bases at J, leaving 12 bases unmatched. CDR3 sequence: CATSRRDRSEAFF. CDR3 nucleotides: TGTGCCACCTCACGCCGGGACAGAAGTGAAGCTTTCTTT. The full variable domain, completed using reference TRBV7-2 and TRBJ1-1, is GAGVSQSPSNKVTEKGKDVELRCDPISGHTALYWYRQSLGQGLEFLIYFQGNSAPDKSGLPSDRFSAERTGGSVSTLTIQRTQQEDSAVYLCATSRRDRSEAFFGQGTRLTVV.

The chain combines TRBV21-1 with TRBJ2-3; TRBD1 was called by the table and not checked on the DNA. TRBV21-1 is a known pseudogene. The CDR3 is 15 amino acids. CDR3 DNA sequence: TGTGCCTGGACAGGGGTATCGGCGAGAACAGATACGCAGTATTTT. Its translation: CAWTGVSARTDTQYF.

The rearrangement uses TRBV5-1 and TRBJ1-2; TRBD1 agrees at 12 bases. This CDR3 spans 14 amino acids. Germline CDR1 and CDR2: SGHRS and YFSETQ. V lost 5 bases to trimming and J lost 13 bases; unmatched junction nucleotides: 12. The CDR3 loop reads CASSKGGQGAVVTF. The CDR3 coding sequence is TGCGCCAGCAGTAAGGGGGGACAGGGGGCCGTAGTCACCTTC.

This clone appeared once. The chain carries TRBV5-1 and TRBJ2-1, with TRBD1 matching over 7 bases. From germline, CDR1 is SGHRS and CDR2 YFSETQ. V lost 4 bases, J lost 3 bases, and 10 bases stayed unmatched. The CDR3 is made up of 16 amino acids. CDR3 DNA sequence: TGCGCCAGCAGCGCATACGGGACAGAGAACTACAATGAGCAGTTCTTC. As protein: CASSAYGTENYNEQFF.

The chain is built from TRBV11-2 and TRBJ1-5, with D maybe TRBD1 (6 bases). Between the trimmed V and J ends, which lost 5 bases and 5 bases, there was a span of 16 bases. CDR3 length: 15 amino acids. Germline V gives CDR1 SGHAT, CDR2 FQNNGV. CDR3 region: CASSTGTGSDQPQHF. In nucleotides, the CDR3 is TGTGCCAGCAGCACAGGGACGGGGTCGGATCAGCCCCAGCATTTT.

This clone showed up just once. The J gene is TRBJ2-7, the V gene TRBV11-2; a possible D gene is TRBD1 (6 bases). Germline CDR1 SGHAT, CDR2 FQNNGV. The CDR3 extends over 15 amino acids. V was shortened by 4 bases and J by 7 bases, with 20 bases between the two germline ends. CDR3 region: CASSYGQTRGVEQYF. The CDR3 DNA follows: TGTGCCAGCAGCTACGGACAGACACGAGGGGTGGAGCAGTACTTC.

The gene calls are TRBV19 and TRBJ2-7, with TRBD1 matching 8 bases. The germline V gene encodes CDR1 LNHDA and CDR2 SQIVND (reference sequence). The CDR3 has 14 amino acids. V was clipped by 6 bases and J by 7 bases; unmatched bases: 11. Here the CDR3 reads CASRFGQGLGEQYF. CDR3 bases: TGTGCCAGTAGATTCGGACAGGGCTTGGGTGAGCAGTACTTC.

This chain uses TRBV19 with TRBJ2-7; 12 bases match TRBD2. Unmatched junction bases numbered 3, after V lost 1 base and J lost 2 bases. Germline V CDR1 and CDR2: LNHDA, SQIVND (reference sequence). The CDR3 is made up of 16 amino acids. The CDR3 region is CASSIVGLAGPYEQYF. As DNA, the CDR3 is TGTGCCAGTAGTATAGTCGGACTAGCGGGACCCTACGAGCAGTACTTC. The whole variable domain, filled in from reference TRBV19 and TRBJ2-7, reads DGGITQSPKYLFRKEGQNVTLSCEQNLNHDAMYWYRQDPGQGLRLIYYSQIVNDFQKGDIAEGYSVSREKKESFPLTVTSAQKNPTAFYLCASSIVGLAGPYEQYFGPGTRLTVT.

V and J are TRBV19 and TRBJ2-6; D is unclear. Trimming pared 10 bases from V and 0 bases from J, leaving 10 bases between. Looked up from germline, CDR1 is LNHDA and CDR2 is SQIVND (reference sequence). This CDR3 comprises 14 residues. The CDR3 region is CATLEYSGANVLTF. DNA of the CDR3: TGTGCCACCCTAGAATACTCTGGGGCCAACGTCCTGACTTTC.

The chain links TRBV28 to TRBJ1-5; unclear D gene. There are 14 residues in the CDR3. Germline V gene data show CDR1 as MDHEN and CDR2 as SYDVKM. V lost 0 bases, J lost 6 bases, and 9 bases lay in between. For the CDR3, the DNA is TGTGCCAGCAGTTTATGGGCGGGAGGTCAGCCCCAGCATTTT. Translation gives CASSLWAGGQPQHF. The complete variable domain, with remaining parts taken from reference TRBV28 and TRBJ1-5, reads DVKVTQSSRYLVKRTGEKVFLECVQDMDHENMFWYRQDPGLGLRLIYFSYDVKMKEKGDIPEGYSVSREKKERFSLILESASTNQTSMYLCASSLWAGGQPQHFGDGTRLSIL.

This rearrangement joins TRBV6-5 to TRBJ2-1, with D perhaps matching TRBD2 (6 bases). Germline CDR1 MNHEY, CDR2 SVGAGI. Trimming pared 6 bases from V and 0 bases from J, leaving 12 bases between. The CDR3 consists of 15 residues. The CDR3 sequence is CASRGGVSSYNEQFF. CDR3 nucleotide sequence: TGTGCCAGCAGGGGCGGGGTGAGCTCCTACAATGAGCAGTTCTTC.

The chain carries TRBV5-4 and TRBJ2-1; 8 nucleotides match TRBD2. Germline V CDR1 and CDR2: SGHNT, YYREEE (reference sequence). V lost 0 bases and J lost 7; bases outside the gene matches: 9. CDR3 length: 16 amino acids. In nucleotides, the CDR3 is TGTGCCAGCAGCTTGGCCCCGGGGGGGCCGTCGAATGAGCAGTTCTTC. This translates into CASSLAPGGPSNEQFF. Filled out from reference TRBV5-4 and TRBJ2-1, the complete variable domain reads ETGVTQSPTHLIKTRGQQVTLRCSSQSGHNTVSWYQQALGQGPQFIFQYYREEENGRGNFPPRFSGLQFPNYSSELNVNALELDDSALYLCASSLAPGGPSNEQFFGPGTRLTVL.

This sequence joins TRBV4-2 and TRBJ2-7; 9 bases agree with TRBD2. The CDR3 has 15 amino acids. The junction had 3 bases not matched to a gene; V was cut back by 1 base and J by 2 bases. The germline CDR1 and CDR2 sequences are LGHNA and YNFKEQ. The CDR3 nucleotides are TGTGCCAGCAGCCAAGGGCGGGGGGGCCCCTACGAGCAGTACTTC. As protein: CASSQGRGGPYEQYF.

The CDR3 DNA is TGTGCCAGCAGCAGGGTCCATGAGCAGTTCTTC. It specifies CASSRVHEQFF. The chain carries TRBV28 and TRBJ2-1, with D possibly TRBD1 on 5 matching bases. The CDR3 spans 11 residues. CDR1 MDHEN and CDR2 SYDVKM come from the germline V gene. V lost 6 bases to trimming and J lost 8 bases, with 8 bases between them.

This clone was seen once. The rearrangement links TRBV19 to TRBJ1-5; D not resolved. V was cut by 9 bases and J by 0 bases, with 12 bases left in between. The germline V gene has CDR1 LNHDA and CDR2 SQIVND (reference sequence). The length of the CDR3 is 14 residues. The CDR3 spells CASRENYSNQPQHF. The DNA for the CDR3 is TGTGCCAGCCGAGAAAATTATAGCAATCAGCCCCAGCATTTT.

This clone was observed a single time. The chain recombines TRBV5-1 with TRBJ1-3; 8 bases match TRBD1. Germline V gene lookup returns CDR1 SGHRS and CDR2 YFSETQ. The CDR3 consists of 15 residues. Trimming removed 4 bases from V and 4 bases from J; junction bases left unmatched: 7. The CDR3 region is CASSLNTGGGNTIYF. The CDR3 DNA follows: TGCGCCAGCAGCCTAAACACAGGGGGAGGAAACACCATATATTTT.

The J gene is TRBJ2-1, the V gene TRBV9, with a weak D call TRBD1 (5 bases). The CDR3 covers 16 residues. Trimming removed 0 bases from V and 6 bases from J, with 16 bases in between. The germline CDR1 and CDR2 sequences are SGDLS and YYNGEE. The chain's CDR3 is CASSVVGRDLPNEQFF. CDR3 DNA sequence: TGTGCCAGCAGCGTAGTAGGCAGGGATCTCCCCAATGAGCAGTTCTTC.

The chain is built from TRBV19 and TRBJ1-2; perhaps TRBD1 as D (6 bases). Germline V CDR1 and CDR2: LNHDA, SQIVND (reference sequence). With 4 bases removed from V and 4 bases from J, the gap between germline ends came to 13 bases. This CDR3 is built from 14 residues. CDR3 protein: CASSTTDSSYGYTF. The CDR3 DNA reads TGTGCCAGTAGTACCACGGACAGCTCCTATGGCTACACCTTC.

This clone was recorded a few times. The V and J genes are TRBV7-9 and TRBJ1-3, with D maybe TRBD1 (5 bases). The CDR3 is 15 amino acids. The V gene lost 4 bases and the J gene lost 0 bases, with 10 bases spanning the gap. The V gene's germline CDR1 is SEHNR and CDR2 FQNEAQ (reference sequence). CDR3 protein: CASSWGKSSGNTIYF. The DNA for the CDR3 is TGTGCCAGCAGCTGGGGCAAGAGCTCTGGAAACACCATATATTTT.

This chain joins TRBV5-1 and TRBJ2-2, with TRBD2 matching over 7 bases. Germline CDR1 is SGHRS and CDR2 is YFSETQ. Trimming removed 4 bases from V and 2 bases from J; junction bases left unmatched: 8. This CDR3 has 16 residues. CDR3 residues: CASSPGVAGNTGELFF. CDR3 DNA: TGCGCCAGCAGCCCCGGGGTAGCGGGTAACACCGGGGAGCTGTTTTTT.

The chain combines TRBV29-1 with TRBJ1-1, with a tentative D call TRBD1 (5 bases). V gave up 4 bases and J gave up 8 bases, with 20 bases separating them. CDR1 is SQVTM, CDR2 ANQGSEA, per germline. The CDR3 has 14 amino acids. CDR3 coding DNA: TGCAGCGTTGGGGTATGGGGCAGGGTCTCAGAAGCTTTCTTT. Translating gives CSVGVWGRVSEAFF.